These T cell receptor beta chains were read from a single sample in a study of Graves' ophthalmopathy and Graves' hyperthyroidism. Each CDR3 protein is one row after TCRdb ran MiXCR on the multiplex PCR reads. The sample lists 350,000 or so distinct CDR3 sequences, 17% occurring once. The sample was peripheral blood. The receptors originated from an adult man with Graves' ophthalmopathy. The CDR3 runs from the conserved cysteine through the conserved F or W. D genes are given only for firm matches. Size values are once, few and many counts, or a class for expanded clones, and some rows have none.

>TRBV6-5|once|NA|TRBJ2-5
CASSYSGTRETQYF
TGTGCCAGCAGTTACTCGGGCACGAGAGAGACCCAGTACTTC
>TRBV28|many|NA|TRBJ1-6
CASSPLGSGRVPYF
TGTGCCAGCAGTCCCCTCGGGAGCGGTCGTGTCCCCTACTTT
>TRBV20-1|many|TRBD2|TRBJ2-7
CSARLAGGPKGEQYF
TGCAGTGCACGGCTAGCGGGAGGGCCAAAGGGCGAGCAGTACTTC
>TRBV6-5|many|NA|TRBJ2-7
CASSRARGDIPYEQYF
TGTGCCAGCAGTAGGGCTCGGGGAGATATTCCTTACGAGCAGTACTTC
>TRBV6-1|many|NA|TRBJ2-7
CASSERGNSYEQYF
TGTGCCAGCAGTGAAAGGGGCAACTCCTACGAGCAGTACTTC
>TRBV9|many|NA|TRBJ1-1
CASSSSGRGSGTEAFF
TGTGCCAGCAGCTCCTCGGGGCGGGGGTCTGGGACTGAAGCTTTCTTT
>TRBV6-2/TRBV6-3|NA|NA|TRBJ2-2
CAISRTGELYF
TGTGCCATCAGCAGAACCGGGGAGCTGTATTTT
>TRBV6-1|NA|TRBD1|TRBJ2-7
CASSVGTGRNEQYF
TGTGCCAGCAGCGTAGGGACAGGGCGGAACGAGCAGTACTTC
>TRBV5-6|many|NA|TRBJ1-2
CASSRIRGATGAYGYTF
TGTGCCAGCAGCCGCATTCGAGGGGCGACGGGGGCCTATGGCTACACCTTC
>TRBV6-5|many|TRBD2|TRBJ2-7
CASRTQTGLAGISSYEQYF
TGTGCCAGCAGAACACAAACAGGACTAGCGGGAATTAGCTCCTACGAGCAGTACTTC
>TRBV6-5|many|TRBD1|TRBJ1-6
CASRTGQSNSPLHF
TGTGCCAGCAGAACGGGACAGTCTAATTCACCCCTCCACTTT
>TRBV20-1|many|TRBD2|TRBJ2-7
CSARSYTSAEQYF
TGCAGTGCTAGATCCTACACTAGCGCCGAGCAGTACTTC
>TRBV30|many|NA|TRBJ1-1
CAWSITSNTEAFF
TGTGCCTGGAGTATAACGAGCAACACTGAAGCTTTCTTT
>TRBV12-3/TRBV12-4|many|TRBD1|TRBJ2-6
CASSPRDRIESGANVLTF
TGTGCCAGCAGTCCCCGGGACAGGATCGAGTCTGGGGCCAACGTCCTGACTTTC
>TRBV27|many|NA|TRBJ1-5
CASSLRGYSNQPQHF
TGTGCCAGCAGTTTAAGGGGTTATAGCAATCAGCCCCAGCATTTT
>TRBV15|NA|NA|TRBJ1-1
CATSRGGTAEAFF
TGTGCCACCAGCAGAGGCGGGACGGCTGAAGCTTTCTTT
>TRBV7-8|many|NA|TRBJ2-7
CASSSTHKSLSSTYEQYF
TGTGCCAGCAGCTCTACCCACAAGTCTCTATCCTCAACCTACGAGCAGTACTTC
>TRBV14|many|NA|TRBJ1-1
CASSQLWDTEAFF
TGTGCCAGCAGCCAACTCTGGGACACTGAAGCTTTCTTT
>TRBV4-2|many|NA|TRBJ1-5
CASSQNRVQPQHF
TGTGCCAGCAGCCAAAACAGGGTTCAGCCCCAGCATTTT
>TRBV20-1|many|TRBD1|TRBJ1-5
CSARGGQFFNQPQHF
TGCAGTGCAAGGGGGGGACAGTTCTTCAATCAGCCCCAGCATTTT
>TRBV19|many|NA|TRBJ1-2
CASSIGPALYDGYTF
TGTGCCAGTAGTATAGGCCCGGCGCTATACGATGGCTACACCTTC
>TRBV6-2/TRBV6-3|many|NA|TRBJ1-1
CASSYLQGNTEAFF
TGTGCCAGCAGTTACCTACAGGGGAACACTGAAGCTTTCTTT
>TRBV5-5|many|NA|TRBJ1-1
CASSSRERNEAFF
TGTGCCAGCAGCTCGAGGGAGCGCAATGAAGCTTTCTTT
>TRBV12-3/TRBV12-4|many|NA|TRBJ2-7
CASRKELAYEQYF
TGTGCCAGCAGGAAGGAGCTTGCCTACGAGCAGTACTTC
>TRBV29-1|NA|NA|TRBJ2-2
CSVLGTRENTGELFF
TGCAGCGTTCTCGGGACTCGCGAGAACACCGGGGAGCTGTTTTTT
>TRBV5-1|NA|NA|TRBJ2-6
CASSLETGQVIGANVLIF
TGCGCCAGCAGCTTGGAAACAGGGCAAGTGATTGGGGCCAACGTCCTGATTTTC
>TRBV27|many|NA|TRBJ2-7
CASSLRRPYEQYF
TGTGCCAGCAGTCTGCGACGTCCCTACGAGCAGTACTTC
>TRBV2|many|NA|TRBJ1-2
CASSEARRDGYTF
TGTGCCAGCAGTGAAGCGCGCAGGGATGGCTACACCTTC
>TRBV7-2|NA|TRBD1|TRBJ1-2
CASSLAGKGAYYGYTF
TGTGCCAGCAGCTTAGCGGGAAAGGGGGCATACTATGGCTACACCTTC
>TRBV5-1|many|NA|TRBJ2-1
CASSLVQGMDEQFF
TGCGCCAGCAGCTTGGTCCAGGGCATGGATGAGCAGTTCTTC
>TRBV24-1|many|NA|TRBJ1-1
CATSDLARTEAFF
TGTGCCACCAGTGATTTGGCTAGAACTGAAGCTTTCTTT
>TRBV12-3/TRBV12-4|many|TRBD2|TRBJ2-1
CASTNPGTTDNEQFF
TGTGCCAGCACCAATCCCGGGACTACCGACAATGAGCAGTTCTTC
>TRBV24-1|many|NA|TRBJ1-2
CATSDAGPFGYTF
TGTGCCACCAGTGATGCCGGACCCTTTGGCTACACCTTC
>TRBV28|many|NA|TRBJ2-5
CASSIPLASGEDKETQYF
TGTGCCAGCAGCATACCCTTAGCGTCGGGAGAAGACAAAGAGACCCAGTACTTC
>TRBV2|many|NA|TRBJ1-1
CASWSRTNTEAFF
TGTGCCAGCTGGAGCAGAACGAACACTGAAGCTTTCTTT
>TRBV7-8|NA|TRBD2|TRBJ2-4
CASSRMGGSGNIQYF
TGTGCCAGCAGCCGTATGGGCGGGAGTGGGAACATTCAGTACTTC
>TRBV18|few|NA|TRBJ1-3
CASSPPTYLTISGNTIYF
TGTGCCAGCTCACCACCGACATACCTTACTATATCTGGAAACACCATATATTTT
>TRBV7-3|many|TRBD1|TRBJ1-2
CASSLTQGQGFTF
TGTGCCAGCAGCTTAACGCAGGGACAGGGATTCACCTTC
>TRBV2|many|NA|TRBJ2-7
CASSKTIAYEQYF
TGTGCCAGCAGCAAGACTATCGCCTACGAGCAGTACTTC
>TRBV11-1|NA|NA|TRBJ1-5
CASSLEAGVNQPQHF
TGTGCCAGCAGCTTAGAGGCGGGCGTCAATCAGCCCCAGCATTTT
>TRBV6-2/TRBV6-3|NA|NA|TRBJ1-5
CASSPSAPLQPQHF
TGTGCCAGCAGCCCATCAGCGCCTCTTCAGCCCCAGCATTTT
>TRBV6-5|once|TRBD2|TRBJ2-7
CASSTRLAGGQYF
TGTGCCAGCAGTACCCGACTAGCGGGAGGGCAGTACTTC
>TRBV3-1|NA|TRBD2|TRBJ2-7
CASSQRTSVIYEQYF
TGTGCCAGCAGCCAAAGGACTAGCGTGATCTACGAGCAGTACTTC
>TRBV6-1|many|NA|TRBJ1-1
CASKWGQVTEAFF
TGTGCCAGCAAATGGGGGCAGGTCACTGAAGCTTTCTTT
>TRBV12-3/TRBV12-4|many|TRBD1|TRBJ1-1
CASSFGNRGRNTEAFF
TGTGCCAGCAGTTTTGGTAACAGGGGAAGGAACACTGAAGCTTTCTTT
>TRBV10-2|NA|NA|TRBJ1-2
CASTDPAGYGYTF
TGCGCCAGCACTGACCCGGCGGGCTATGGCTACACCTTC
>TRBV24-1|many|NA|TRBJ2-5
CATPAGQSQETQYF
TGTGCCACCCCAGCAGGACAGAGCCAAGAGACCCAGTACTTC
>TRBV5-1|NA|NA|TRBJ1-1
CASMWQENTEAFF
TGCGCCAGCATGTGGCAGGAGAACACTGAAGCTTTCTTT
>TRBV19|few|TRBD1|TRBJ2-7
CASSRGQGRFYEQYF
TGTGCCAGTAGTAGAGGACAGGGACGGTTCTACGAGCAGTACTTC
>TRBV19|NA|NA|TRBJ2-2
CASTGTLNTGELFF
TGTGCCAGTACCGGGACACTGAACACCGGGGAGCTGTTTTTT
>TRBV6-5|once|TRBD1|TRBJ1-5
CASSYSDRPEDQPQHF
TGTGCCAGCAGTTATTCGGACAGGCCGGAAGATCAGCCCCAGCATTTT
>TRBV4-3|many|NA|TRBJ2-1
CASSHTGYNEQFF
TGCGCCAGCAGCCATACAGGGTACAATGAGCAGTTCTTC
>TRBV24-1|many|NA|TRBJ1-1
CATSDLLPFVLHLDELNTEAFF
TGTGCCACCAGTGATTTGCTTCCATTCGTCCTACACCTGGACGAACTGAACACTGAAGCTTTCTTT
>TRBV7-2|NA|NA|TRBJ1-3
CASSPRVTGNTIYF
TGTGCCAGCAGCCCCCGGGTGACTGGAAACACCATATATTTT
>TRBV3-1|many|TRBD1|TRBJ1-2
CASSQGTGLGYTF
TGTGCCAGCAGCCAGGGGACAGGGCTGGGCTACACCTTC
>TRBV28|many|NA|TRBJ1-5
CASSLSGHNQPQHF
TGTGCCAGCAGTTTGTCGGGACACAATCAGCCCCAGCATTTT
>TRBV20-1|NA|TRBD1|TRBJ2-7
CSARKGTGSYEQYF
TGCAGTGCTAGAAAAGGGACAGGCTCCTACGAGCAGTACTTC
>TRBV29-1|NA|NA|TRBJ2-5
CSVEDRTGRETQYF
TGCAGCGTTGAAGATCGAACAGGGAGGGAGACCCAGTACTTC
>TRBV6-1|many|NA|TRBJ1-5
CASRQGVHRAQHF
TGTGCCAGCAGACAAGGGGTACATCGGGCCCAGCATTTT
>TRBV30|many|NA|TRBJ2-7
CAWSVGRKGPYEQYF
TGTGCCTGGAGTGTAGGTCGCAAGGGCCCCTACGAGCAGTACTTC